These 12 T cell receptor beta chains came from one sample sequenced in a study of T-cell reconstitution after alpha-beta-depleted transplantation in children listed by TCRdb under 2016. The sample's treatment or condition label, decoded: allogeneic hematopoietic cell transplantation with graft depleted of TCRalphabeta T cells and CD19 B cells. Library method: PCR. Instrument used: Illumina HiSeq 2500. TCR libraries were prepared with molecular barcoding, using unique molecular identifiers to normalize TCRbeta repertoire quantification. Starting from the raw public reads, TCRdb applied fastp trimming at Q25, assembled clones with MiXCR and retained in-frame beta chains. Every CDR3 protein is listed once, alongside the most common genes and DNA of its rows. This sample lists fewer than 250,000 distinct CDR3 sequences; over 15% were detected once. The leading ten clones occupy 35% to 50% of the sample.

The sequencing used PBMCs, mostly from graft donor cells, collected 360 days after TCRalphabeta/CD19-depleted stem cell transplant. The source of these receptors is a male patient aged 2 to 9 who had a stem cell transplant for acute lymphoblastic leukemia, so the T cells may come from the graft donor.

This clonotype was detected a few times. The chain employs TRBV18 and TRBJ2-3; D may match TRBD1 or TRBD2 (5 bases each). The length of the CDR3 is 14 residues. V was trimmed by 3 bases and J by 6 bases, leaving 13 bases between them. Germline V gene lookup returns CDR1 KGHSH and CDR2 LQKENI. CDR3 region: CASSPSTGPDTQYF. CDR3 in DNA: TGTGCCAGCTCACCCAGCACGGGGCCTGATACGCAGTATTTT.

The genes are TRBV12-3 or TRBV12-4 and TRBJ2-3; TRBD2 is a possible D gene (6 bases). Trimming cost V 7 bases and J 3 bases, with 8 bases left between them. This CDR3 is 12 amino acids long. CDR3 residues: CASNRGTDTQYF. CDR3 in DNA: TGTGCCAGCAACCGGGGGACAGATACGCAGTATTTT.

Many counts were recorded for this clonotype. The CDR3 nucleotides are TGTGCCAGCAGCACCACGTATCGCAATCAGCCCCAGCATTTT. It is translated as CASSTTYRNQPQHF. The genes are TRBV7-9 and TRBJ1-5; D not certain. The CDR3 contains 14 residues. Germline-derived CDR1 and CDR2 are SEHNR and FQNEAQ (reference sequence). V lost 5 bases to trimming and J lost 2 bases, with 10 bases between them. The full variable domain, rest sourced from reference TRBV7-9 and TRBJ1-5, is DTGVSQNPRHKITKRGQNVTFRCDPISEHNRLYWYRQTLGQGPEFLTYFQNEAQLEKSRLLSDRFSAERPKGSFSTLEIQRTEQGDSAMYLCASSTTYRNQPQHFGDGTRLSIL.

This clonotype was observed a few times. This chain links TRBV7-8 with TRBJ1-4; perhaps TRBD1 as D (5 bases). V lost 1 base and J lost 5, with 26 bases in between. Germline loops: CDR1 SGHVS, CDR2 FQNEAQ. The CDR3 has 20 residues. The CDR3: CASSLVRFRETRGPNEKLFF. CDR3 DNA sequence: TGTGCCAGCAGCTTAGTTCGTTTTCGGGAAACAAGGGGTCCAAATGAAAAACTGTTTTTT.

This clonotype was detected a few times. The genes are TRBV18 and TRBJ2-1; possibly TRBD1 or TRBD2 for D (5 bases each). V lost 6 bases, J lost 4 bases, and 22 bases lay in between. The CDR3 length is 17 residues. The germline CDR1 and CDR2 sequences are KGHSH and LQKENI. The CDR3 is CASSSGQVSRGYNEQFF. CDR3 DNA: TGTGCCAGCTCCTCCGGACAAGTCTCGAGAGGGTACAATGAGCAGTTCTTC.

This rearrangement joins TRBV3-1 to TRBJ2-2; D gene unclear. Per the germline V gene, CDR1 is LGHDT and CDR2 is YNNKEL (reference sequence). The CDR3 consists of 13 residues. V was clipped by 2 bases and J by 4 bases, with 5 bases between them. CDR3 DNA: TGTGCCAGCAGCCAATGGGGCACCGGGGAGCTGTTTTTT. It yields the protein CASSQWGTGELFF.

A few counts support this clonotype. V gene TRBV5-5 combines with J gene TRBJ2-1, with TRBD1 matching 9 bases. Per germline, CDR1 SGHKS and CDR2 YYEKEE (reference sequence). This CDR3 is 11 amino acids long. V was pared by 2 bases and J by 14 bases, with 2 bases of the junction left unmatched. The CDR3 nucleotides are TGTGCCAGCAGCTTAGACAGGGGGGAGTTCTTC. It specifies CASSLDRGEFF.

This clonotype was picked up a small number of times. V and J are TRBV4-2 and TRBJ2-7; TRBD2 matches at 8 bases. The junction had 9 bases not matched to a gene; V was cut back by 5 bases and J by 0 bases. Looked up from germline, CDR1 is LGHNA and CDR2 is YNFKEQ. This CDR3 has 16 amino acids. CDR3 sequence (DNA): TGTGCCAGCAGCAAGGAGGTAGCGGGGCGCTCCTACGAGCAGTACTTC. It encodes CASSKEVAGRSYEQYF.

The genes are TRBV27 and TRBJ2-7; D is unresolved. In germline, CDR1 is MNHEY, CDR2 SMNVEV (reference sequence). Trimming pared 10 bases from V and 3 bases from J, leaving 13 bases between. This CDR3 spans 12 amino acids. CDR3 sequence: CATSDHFYEQYF. CDR3 bases: TGTGCCACTTCGGATCATTTCTACGAGCAGTACTTC.

In this sample, this clonotype turned up a few times. The chain has TRBV12-3 or TRBV12-4 and TRBJ2-5, with a tentative D call TRBD2 (6 bases). This CDR3 region has 13 residues. Trimming took off 4 bases at V and 3 bases at J, with 9 bases between the two ends. CDR3: CASSWTIKETQYF. The CDR3 DNA sequence: TGTGCCAGCAGTTGGACTATTAAAGAGACCCAGTACTTC.

The rearrangement joins TRBV4-3 to TRBJ2-7, with a weak D call TRBD1 (6 bases). The CDR3 has 15 amino acids. CDR1 is LGHNA, CDR2 YSLEER, per germline. Trimming took off 1 base at V and 4 bases at J, with 14 bases between the two ends. The CDR3 loop reads CASSQGRGLLYEQYF. DNA of the CDR3: TGCGCCAGCAGCCAAGGAAGGGGGTTGCTGTACGAGCAGTACTTC.

This clonotype was counted a few times. The chain has TRBV7-8 and TRBJ2-5, with TRBD2 matching over 7 bases. This CDR3 comprises 17 residues. CDR1 and CDR2 (germline): SGHVS, FQNEAQ. V shed 3 bases, J shed 4 bases, and the junction held 14 bases outside the gene matches. In DNA, the CDR3 is TGTGCCAGCAGCTTGAGACTAGCCCTGCGTAGAGGAGAGACCCAGTACTTC. This gives the protein CASSLRLALRRGETQYF.